This record looks at one T cell receptor (beta chain) sequence and its context. Its antigen is not known. Sequenced by immunoSEQ multiplex PCR; TCRdb stores in-frame clones only, minus some. The sample includes around 1.5 million clones, 95% to 99% of them seen just once. This record belongs to a study of shared clonotypes between healthy human individuals. Germline V lookup: CDR1 SGHRS, CDR2 YFSETQ. The CDR3 is made up of 19 amino acids. With 7 bases removed from V and 1 base from J, the gap between germline ends came to 29 bases. Study-wide results and limits: A reduction in generation probabilities was seen for non-shared clonotypes relative to those shared by all four donors. An anticipated effect of sequencing depth on clonotype sharing among donors was recognized.

This sequence joins TRBV5-1 and TRBJ1-1, with D tentatively TRBD1 (5 bases). The sequence was obtained from a man between 25 and 39 years old in good health. Sequenced input: naive CD4+ T cells sorted from blood. Subset described: CD45RA+ positively selected. This CDR3 reads CASPGPSSGSLFRNTEAFF. The CDR3 DNA is TGCGCCAGCCCCGGTCCCAGTTCAGGGAGTCTTTTCCGGAACACTGAAGCTTTCTTT.